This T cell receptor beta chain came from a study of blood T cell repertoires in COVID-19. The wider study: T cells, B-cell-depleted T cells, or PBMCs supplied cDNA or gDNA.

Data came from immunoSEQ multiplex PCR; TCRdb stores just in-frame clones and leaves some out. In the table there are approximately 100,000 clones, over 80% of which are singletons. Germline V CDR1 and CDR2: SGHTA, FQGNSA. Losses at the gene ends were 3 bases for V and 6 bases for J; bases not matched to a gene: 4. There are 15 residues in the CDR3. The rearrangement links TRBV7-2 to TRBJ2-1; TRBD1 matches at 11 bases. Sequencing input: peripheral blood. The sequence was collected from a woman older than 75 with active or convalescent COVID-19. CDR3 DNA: TGTGCCAGCAGCTTTGGGACAGGGGGAAGCAATGAGCAGTTCTTC. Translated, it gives CASSFGTGGSNEQFF.